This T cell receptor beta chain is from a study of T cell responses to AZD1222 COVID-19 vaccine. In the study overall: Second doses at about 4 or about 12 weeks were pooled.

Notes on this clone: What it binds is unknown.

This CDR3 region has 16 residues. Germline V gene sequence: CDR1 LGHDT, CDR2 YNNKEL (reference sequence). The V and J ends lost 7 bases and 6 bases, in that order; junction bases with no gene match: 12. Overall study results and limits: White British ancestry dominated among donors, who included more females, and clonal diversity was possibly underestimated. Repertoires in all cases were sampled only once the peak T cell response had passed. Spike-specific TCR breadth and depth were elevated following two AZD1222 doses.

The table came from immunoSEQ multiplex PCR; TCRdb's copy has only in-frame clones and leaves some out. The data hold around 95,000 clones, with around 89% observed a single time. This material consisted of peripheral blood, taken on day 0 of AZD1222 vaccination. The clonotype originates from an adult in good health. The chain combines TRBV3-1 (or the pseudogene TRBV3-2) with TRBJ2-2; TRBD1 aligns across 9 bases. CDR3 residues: CASTTQGQGRPGELFF. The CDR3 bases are TGTGCCAGCACCACCCAGGGACAGGGAAGACCCGGGGAGCTGTTTTTT.